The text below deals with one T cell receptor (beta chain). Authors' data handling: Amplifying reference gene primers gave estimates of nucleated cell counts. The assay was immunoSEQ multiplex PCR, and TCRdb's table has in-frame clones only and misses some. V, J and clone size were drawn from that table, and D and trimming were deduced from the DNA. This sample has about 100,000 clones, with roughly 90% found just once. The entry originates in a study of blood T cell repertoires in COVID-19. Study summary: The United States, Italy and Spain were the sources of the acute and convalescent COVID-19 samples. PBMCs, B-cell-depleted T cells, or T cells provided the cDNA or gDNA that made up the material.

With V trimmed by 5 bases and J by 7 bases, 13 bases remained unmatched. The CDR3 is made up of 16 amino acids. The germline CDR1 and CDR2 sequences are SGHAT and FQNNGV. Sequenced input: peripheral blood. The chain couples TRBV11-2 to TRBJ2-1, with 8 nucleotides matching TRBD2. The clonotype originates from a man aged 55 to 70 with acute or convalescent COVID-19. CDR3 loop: CASSPYGGGFGNEQFF. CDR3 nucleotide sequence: TGTGCCAGCAGCCCCTATGGCGGGGGGTTCGGGAATGAGCAGTTCTTC.